Listed here are 25 T cell receptor beta chains from one sample, sequenced in a study of blood T cell repertoires in COVID-19. Method: immunoSEQ multiplex PCR; TCRdb's copy keeps in-frame clones and lacks some. Of 200,000 to 250,000 clones in the sample, roughly 85% were seen once. Material for sequencing was peripheral blood. These TCRs come from a woman under 30 with acute or convalescent COVID-19.

The chain carries TRBV29-1 and TRBJ2-1; 7 bases agree with TRBD2. Germline V gene sequence: CDR1 SQVTM, CDR2 ANQGSEA. The J segment lost 9 bases and the V segment lost 6 bases, leaving 8 bases of the junction unmatched. The CDR3 extends over 12 amino acids. CDR3 sequence reads: CSVLLARSEQFF. CDR3 bases: TGCAGCGTCCTACTAGCGCGGTCTGAGCAGTTCTTC.

The chain joins TRBV5-4 to TRBJ2-4; 14 positions match TRBD2. Germline V lookup: CDR1 SGHNT, CDR2 YYREEE (reference sequence). The junction had 8 bases not matched to a gene; V was cut back by 4 bases and J by 8 bases. This CDR3 is built from 16 residues. Written as DNA, the CDR3 is TGTGCCAGCAGCCTGGGACTAGCGGGAGTTCAGGACATTCAGTACTTC. Translating gives CASSLGLAGVQDIQYF.

The chain joins TRBV6-5 to TRBJ2-7; tentative D call: TRBD1 (7 bases). V was shortened by 4 bases and J by 6 bases, with 13 bases between the two germline ends. Germline assignment: CDR1 MNHEY and CDR2 SVGAGI. The CDR3 loop spans 13 amino acids. This CDR3 is CASSLGQGGEQYF. DNA for the CDR3: TGTGCCAGCAGTTTGGGCCAGGGGGGCGAGCAGTACTTC.

The V call is TRBV5-1, the J call TRBJ2-7; D unresolved. The V end lost 0 bases, the J end lost 0 bases, and 7 bases lay between the germline ends. This CDR3 is 14 amino acids long. Germline CDR1 reads SGHRS; CDR2 reads YFSETQ. CDR3 in amino acids: CASSLDRLSYEQYF. As DNA, the CDR3 is TGCGCCAGCAGCTTGGACCGACTCTCCTACGAGCAGTACTTC.

For this clone: The junction and the germline gene differ at one end; a read error may be behind it. The chain uses TRBV20-1 and TRBJ1-6; D is unclear. Germline V gives CDR1 DFQATT, CDR2 SNEGSKA (reference sequence). The CDR3 covers 11 residues. This CDR3 is CSARVGVWVNF. The CDR3, as DNA: TGCAGTGCTAGAGTGGGCGTATGGGTAAACTTT.

This sequence joins TRBV19 and TRBJ2-1, with TRBD1 identical over 7 bases. The CDR3 totals 15 residues. V lost 6 bases, J lost 2 bases, and 7 bases stayed unmatched. Germline V gives CDR1 LNHDA, CDR2 SQIVND (reference sequence). The CDR3 loop reads CASRRQGAPYNEQFF. The CDR3 nucleotides read TGTGCCAGTAGGCGACAGGGAGCGCCCTACAATGAGCAGTTCTTC.

J is TRBJ2-5 and V is TRBV18; 7 nucleotides match TRBD1. The J segment lost 5 bases and the V segment lost 0 bases, leaving 6 bases of the junction unmatched. This CDR3 comprises 15 residues. Germline V gene lookup returns CDR1 KGHSH and CDR2 LQKENI. As DNA, the CDR3 is TGTGCCAGCTCACCACCTGGACAGGATGGGGAGACCCAGTACTTC. It is translated as CASSPPGQDGETQYF.

The V call is TRBV6-2 or TRBV6-3, the J call TRBJ1-4; 8 nucleotides line up with TRBD1. J lost 12 bases, V lost 6 bases, and 12 bases had no gene match. This CDR3 is 14 amino acids long. Looked up from germline, CDR1 is MNHEY and CDR2 is SVGEGT. CDR3 loop: CASSRTGTRGELFF. The CDR3 DNA reads as TGTGCCAGCAGCAGGACAGGGACCAGGGGTGAACTGTTTTTT.

The CDR3 sequence is CASSQNRQGTYEQYF. CDR3 DNA sequence: TGTGCCAGCAGTCAAAACAGACAGGGGACCTACGAGCAGTACTTC. The genes are TRBV6-2 or TRBV6-3 and TRBJ2-7; 8 bases map to TRBD1. Germline assignment: CDR1 MNHEY and CDR2 SVGEGT. This CDR3 has 15 residues. J was trimmed by 2 bases and V by 5 bases; bases with no gene match: 8.

The chain is built from TRBV7-2 and TRBJ2-1; D is perhaps TRBD1 (6 bases). The CDR3 totals 17 residues. The germline CDR1 and CDR2 sequences are SGHTA and FQGNSA. V gave up 3 bases and J gave up 5 bases, with 20 bases separating them. The CDR3 sequence: CASSLWTASYTNNEQFF. The CDR3 bases are TGTGCCAGCAGCTTGTGGACAGCCTCGTATACCAACAATGAGCAGTTCTTC.

J is TRBJ2-7 and V is TRBV27, with 7 bases aligning to TRBD2. The CDR3 covers 14 residues. V was clipped by 0 bases and J by 3 bases; unmatched bases: 2. Germline V CDR1 and CDR2: MNHEY, SMNVEV (reference sequence). CDR3 in amino acids: CASSLSGLIYEQYF. The CDR3 coding sequence is TGTGCCAGCAGTTTATCGGGACTAATCTACGAGCAGTACTTC.

The chain carries TRBV7-2 and TRBJ2-1; D unresolved. The germline V gene encodes CDR1 SGHTA and CDR2 FQGNSA. The CDR3 is 14 residues long. Between the trimmed V and J ends, which lost 1 base and 3 bases, there was a span of 7 bases. CDR3 loop: CASSLGGGYNEQFF. The CDR3 DNA sequence: TGTGCCAGCAGCTTAGGAGGCGGCTACAATGAGCAGTTCTTC.

The chain couples TRBV6-2 or TRBV6-3 to TRBJ1-1; D unresolved. This CDR3 comprises 15 residues. Trimming shortened V by 3 bases and J by 0 bases, and 11 bases separated the two germline ends. Germline loops: CDR1 MNHEY, CDR2 SVGEGT. CDR3 sequence reads: CASSYSLSVNTEAFF. DNA of the CDR3: TGTGCCAGCAGTTATTCTCTATCGGTGAACACTGAAGCTTTCTTT.

The J gene is TRBJ1-2, the V gene TRBV6-2 or TRBV6-3; TRBD1 matches at 7 bases. The CDR3 runs 16 residues. The germline V gene encodes CDR1 MNHEY and CDR2 SVGEGT. The J segment lost 6 bases and the V segment lost 5 bases, leaving 15 bases of the junction unmatched. This CDR3 is CASSPTGTAPLDGYTF. The CDR3 DNA is TGTGCCAGCAGTCCGACAGGGACGGCGCCACTTGATGGCTACACCTTC.

This clone has only one observation. This chain joins TRBV27 and TRBJ2-5; maybe TRBD2 (6 bases). CDR3 length: 17 residues. Germline lookup yields CDR1 MNHEY and CDR2 SMNVEV (reference sequence). V lost 3 bases to trimming and J lost 5 bases, with 22 bases between them. The CDR3 nucleotides are TGTGCCAGCAGTTTTACCGGGACTCCCTTAATGTTGGAGACCCAGTACTTC. Translation: CASSFTGTPLMLETQYF.

The rearrangement links TRBV7-9 to TRBJ2-6; D may be TRBD1 (5 bases). Germline-derived CDR1 and CDR2 are SEHNR and FQNEAQ (reference sequence). Trimming left V 5 bases short and J 4 bases short, with 12 bases between. The CDR3 has 15 residues. In DNA form, the CDR3 reads TGTGCCAGCAGCGCCGCAGGGTTGGGGGCCAACGTCCTGACTTTC. Encoded protein: CASSAAGLGANVLTF.

This rearrangement joins TRBV15 to TRBJ1-1; D unclear. V was pared by 4 bases and J by 3 bases, with 12 bases between. From germline, CDR1 is LNHNV and CDR2 YYDKDF (reference sequence). This CDR3 comprises 14 residues. The CDR3 bases are TGTGCCACCAGCATTGAGCTTGGAGACACTGAAGCTTTCTTT. Its protein is CATSIELGDTEAFF.

This clone was counted once. The gene calls are TRBV5-1 and TRBJ2-7, with TRBD1 as a possible D gene (5 bases). The CDR3 totals 13 residues. In germline, CDR1 is SGHRS, CDR2 YFSETQ. Trimming took 0 bases from V and 3 from J, leaving 7 bases between them. The CDR3 sequence is CASSLGGGYEQYF. CDR3 DNA: TGCGCCAGCAGCTTGGGGGGCGGCTACGAGCAGTACTTC.

This clone was seen only a few times. The chain links TRBV3-1 (or the pseudogene TRBV3-2) to TRBJ2-5; 11 bases are shared with TRBD2. Germline V CDR1 and CDR2: LGHDT, YNNKEL (reference sequence). CDR3 length: 16 amino acids. V lost 7 bases and J lost 0; bases outside the gene matches: 7. Here the CDR3 DNA reads TGTGCCAGCACCGGAAGACTAGCGGGGAACCAAGAGACCCAGTACTTC. It encodes CASTGRLAGNQETQYF.

The chain recombines TRBV3-1 (or the pseudogene TRBV3-2) with TRBJ2-3, with D unresolved. The V end was cut by 4 bases, the J end by 4 bases, with 15 bases between. The CDR3 has 15 residues. CDR1 is LGHDT and CDR2 is YNNKEL in the germline V gene (reference sequence). CDR3 region: CASSPYPSYPDTQYF. Written as DNA, the CDR3 is TGTGCCAGCAGCCCATATCCTAGTTACCCAGATACGCAGTATTTT.

This rearrangement joins TRBV28 to TRBJ2-7; TRBD1 matches 7 bases. CDR1 and CDR2 from the germline V gene are MDHEN and SYDVKM. CDR3 size: 15 residues. V dropped 1 base and J dropped 2; count of bases not matched to a gene: 5. The CDR3 coding sequence is TGTGCCAGCAGTTTATCGGGACAGTGGACCTACGAGCAGTACTTC. Translated, it gives CASSLSGQWTYEQYF.

V is TRBV4-2 and J is TRBJ1-6; a possible D gene is TRBD1 (5 bases). Germline values: CDR1 LGHNA, CDR2 YNFKEQ. The CDR3 covers 16 residues. The V and J ends lost 0 bases and 6 bases respectively, with 12 bases between them. CDR3 nucleotide sequence: TGTGCCAGCAGCCAAGATCTGGGGCGTACTAATTCACCCCTCCACTTT. Translating it yields CASSQDLGRTNSPLHF.

This clone was observed a handful of times. This chain links TRBV29-1 with TRBJ2-2; D not resolved. CDR3 length: 12 amino acids. V was pared by 4 bases and J by 1 base, with 4 bases between. Germline V gives CDR1 SQVTM, CDR2 ANQGSEA. CDR3 amino acids: CSVVLNTGELFF. In DNA form, the CDR3 reads TGCAGCGTTGTCCTGAACACCGGGGAGCTGTTTTTT.

The rearrangement joins TRBV4-2 to TRBJ2-3; 9 bases map to TRBD2. V shed 0 bases and J 4 bases; nucleotides not matched to a gene: 2. CDR3 length: 15 residues. CDR1 and CDR2 from the germline V gene are LGHNA and YNFKEQ. Here the CDR3 reads CASSQEREGADTQYF. The CDR3 region has the DNA TGTGCCAGCAGCCAAGAGCGGGAGGGCGCAGATACGCAGTATTTT.

V is TRBV29-1 and J is TRBJ2-3; TRBD2 aligns across 12 bases. Germline CDR1 reads SQVTM; CDR2 reads ANQGSEA. J gave up 1 base and V 4 bases, and 3 bases lay outside the gene matches. This CDR3 is built from 15 residues. This chain's CDR3 is CSVGPSGGGTDTQYF. CDR3 DNA sequence: TGCAGCGTTGGTCCTAGCGGGGGGGGCACAGATACGCAGTATTTT.